Presented here are 14 T cell receptor beta chains from one specimen sequenced in a study of T cell changes during pregnancy in multiple sclerosis. Clones were read by immunoSEQ multiplex PCR, and TCRdb kept only the in-frame ones, dropping some. The table lists around 60,000 clones, 96% of them singletons, with approximately 2.3% in the top ten. The source material was CD8+ T cells from peripheral blood mononuclear cells, sampled after pregnancy. The source is a female donor with multiple sclerosis, enrolled in a pregnancy study.

V gene TRBV6-6 combines with J gene TRBJ2-7; D remains unclear. The CDR3 runs 12 residues. Germline CDR1 MNHNY, CDR2 SVGAGI (reference sequence). V was cut by 3 bases and J by 0 bases, with 3 bases left in between. Here the CDR3 reads CASSYSSYEQYF. In DNA form, the CDR3 reads TGTGCCAGCAGTTATAGCTCCTACGAGCAGTACTTC.

V and J are TRBV28 and TRBJ2-7, with 7 bases that match TRBD2. Germline CDR1 and CDR2: MDHEN and SYDVKM. V gave up 3 bases and J gave up 6 bases; unmatched junction bases: 5. The CDR3 covers 13 residues. Here the CDR3 DNA reads TGTGCCAGCAGTTTGGGACTAAGCGCCGAGCAGTACTTC. It codes for CASSLGLSAEQYF.

The CDR3 loop reads CASILLPTGTSTEAFF. The CDR3 region has the DNA TGTGCCAGCATTCTTCTCCCTACAGGGACGAGCACTGAAGCTTTCTTT. The chain employs TRBV2 and TRBJ1-1; a weak D match, TRBD1 (6 bases). The CDR3 extends over 16 amino acids. V gave up 7 bases and J gave up 4 bases, with 22 bases separating them. CDR1 and CDR2 from the germline V gene are SNHLY and FYNNEI.

V gene TRBV6-1 combines with J gene TRBJ2-1; D ambiguous. V was clipped by 2 bases and J by 3 bases, with 11 bases between them. Germline CDR1 and CDR2: MNHNS and SASEGT. CDR3 length equals 15 residues. The CDR3 DNA sequence: TGTGCCAGCAGTGAATGGTCCATTAGCTACAATGAGCAGTTCTTC. Its protein is CASSEWSISYNEQFF.

With regard to this clone: The same CDR3 can be traced to other DNA sequences in this sample. V usage is TRBV28 and J usage is TRBJ2-3; no definite D call. In germline, CDR1 is MDHEN, CDR2 SYDVKM. Between the trimmed V and J ends, which lost 5 bases and 0 bases, there was a span of 3 bases. CDR3 length: 12 amino acids. CDR3 protein: CASSPSTDTQYF. The DNA for the CDR3 is TGTGCCAGCAGTCCGAGCACAGATACGCAGTATTTT.

The V call is TRBV13, the J call TRBJ1-2, with D tentatively TRBD1 (6 bases). This CDR3 contains 13 residues. Trimming shortened V by 0 bases and J by 5 bases, and 7 bases separated the two germline ends. Germline assignment: CDR1 PRHDT and CDR2 FYEKMQ (reference sequence). CDR3: CASSLGTGYGYTF. CDR3 nucleotides: TGTGCCAGCAGCTTAGGGACAGGATATGGCTACACCTTC.

This rearrangement joins TRBV11-2 to TRBJ1-1, with D possibly TRBD1 on 6 matching bases. The length of the CDR3 is 12 residues. Germline V lookup: CDR1 SGHAT, CDR2 FQNNGV. Trimming took off 3 bases at V and 5 bases at J, with 7 bases between the two ends. CDR3 DNA: TGTGCCAGCAGCTTGACAGGTACTGAAGCTTTCTTT. This gives the protein CASSLTGTEAFF.

The V gene is TRBV7-9, the J gene TRBJ2-1; TRBD1 agrees at 8 bases. CDR1 and CDR2 from the germline V gene are SEHNR and FQNEAQ (reference sequence). There are 15 residues in the CDR3. With 5 bases clipped from V and 5 bases from J, the junction kept 8 bases outside the gene matches. CDR3 in DNA: TGTGCCAGCAGCCCCGGACAGGGAAAGAACAATGAGCAGTTCTTC. This codes for CASSPGQGKNNEQFF. The whole variable domain, filled in from reference TRBV7-9 and TRBJ2-1, reads DTGVSQNPRHKITKRGQNVTFRCDPISEHNRLYWYRQTLGQGPEFLTYFQNEAQLEKSRLLSDRFSAERPKGSFSTLEIQRTEQGDSAMYLCASSPGQGKNNEQFFGPGTRLTVL.

V is TRBV19 and J is TRBJ2-7; a possible D gene is TRBD2 (6 bases). The CDR3 has 15 amino acids. Germline CDR1 reads LNHDA; CDR2 reads SQIVND (reference sequence). Between the trimmed V and J ends, which lost 7 bases and 4 bases, there was a span of 20 bases. The CDR3 DNA follows: TGTGCCAGTACCCCATGGGCCGGGAGTCCTTACGAGCAGTACTTC. Its protein is CASTPWAGSPYEQYF.

Concerning this clone itself: Other nucleotide sequences from this sample produce the same CDR3. The chain has TRBV19 and TRBJ2-1, with TRBD2 matching over 9 bases. This CDR3 is built from 15 residues. Germline CDR1 reads LNHDA; CDR2 reads SQIVND (reference sequence). V lost 1 base and J lost 2; bases outside the gene matches: 0. CDR3 residues: CASSIGLAAYNEQFF. DNA for the CDR3: TGTGCCAGTAGTATAGGACTAGCGGCCTACAATGAGCAGTTCTTC.

This chain joins TRBV7-9 and TRBJ2-7, with TRBD2 as a possible D gene (6 bases). CDR1 and CDR2 from the germline V gene are SEHNR and FQNEAQ (reference sequence). The CDR3 runs 15 residues. Trimming took 3 bases from V and 0 from J, leaving 12 bases between them. The CDR3: CASSFGGASSYEQYF. CDR3 DNA sequence: TGTGCCAGCAGCTTTGGCGGGGCCAGCTCCTACGAGCAGTACTTC.

The rearrangement joins TRBV6-5 to TRBJ2-3, with D possibly matching TRBD2 (5 bases). Germline V gene data show CDR1 as MNHEY and CDR2 as SVGAGI. V shed 2 bases and J shed 4 bases, with 16 bases lying between them. This CDR3 has 16 residues. The CDR3 protein is CASSYGGGAGADTQYF. The CDR3 DNA is TGTGCCAGCAGTTACGGAGGCGGTGCTGGGGCAGATACGCAGTATTTT.

Written as DNA, the CDR3 is TGTGCCAGCAGTGAAGGAGCCTACAATGAGCAGTTCTTC. It translates to CASSEGAYNEQFF. The chain recombines TRBV27 with TRBJ2-1; D gene unclear. The CDR3 runs 13 residues. Per germline, CDR1 MNHEY and CDR2 SMNVEV (reference sequence). The germline V and J ends were trimmed by 5 bases and 2 bases, with 7 bases remaining between them.

The chain uses TRBV27 and TRBJ1-4; D uncertain. The germline V gene encodes CDR1 MNHEY and CDR2 SMNVEV (reference sequence). The CDR3 contains 13 residues. Trimming removed 3 bases at V and 8 bases at J, with 10 bases between. The CDR3 DNA reads TGTGCCAGCAGTTTCGGTGCCAACGAAAAACTGTTTTTT. It yields the protein CASSFGANEKLFF.